Included here is one T cell receptor beta chain sequence, with context. The data were taken from a study of glioma-infiltrating T cells after dendritic cell vaccination. Using immunoSEQ multiplex PCR, the repertoire was profiled, and TCRdb retains in-frame clones only, with some absent. The sample lists around 96,000 clones; roughly 83% were seen once. The CDR3 runs to 13 residues. The germline V and J ends were trimmed by 6 bases and 3 bases, with 12 bases remaining between them. Germline lookup yields CDR1 KGHSH and CDR2 LQKENI. The receptor comes from a human donor with glioblastoma. The V gene is TRBV18, the J gene TRBJ2-7, with D perhaps matching TRBD1 (6 bases). The material was blood, obtained before dendritic cell vaccination. The CDR3, as DNA: TGTGCCAGCTCTGAACACAGGGACTACGAGCAGTACTTC. This gives the protein CASSEHRDYEQYF.